The clone carrying this T cell receptor (beta chain) was detected ten times or more. The target antigen is unknown. These data are taken from a study of response to subunit inactivated influenza vaccine. Per germline, CDR1 MNHNS and CDR2 SASEGT. V was clipped by 4 bases and J by 3 bases, with 10 bases between them. This CDR3 is built from 13 residues. Study findings and constraints: Each seasonal flu vaccination may recruit only limited new T cells, authors suggested.

TCRdb re-derived calls from the RT-PCR reads in MiXCR, one entry per CDR3 protein. The table lists roughly 670,000 distinct CDR3 sequences, about 15% of them singletons. The clonotype comes from a man in his fifties or sixties who received an inactivated influenza vaccine. The chain uses TRBV6-1 and TRBJ2-7; D may match TRBD1 or TRBD2 (5 bases each). The sample was PBMCs from blood, taken roughly 15 days before vaccination. The CDR3 reads CASSGRDLYEQYF. In DNA, the CDR3 is TGTGCCAGCAGTGGACGGGACCTCTACGAGCAGTACTTC.